The present T cell receptor (beta chain) was sequenced within a study of cytomegalovirus exposure and HLA in healthy donors. The overall study: Unique TCRs numbering some 93 million, obtained from HLA-typed donors, made up an early data release. Study-level findings and limits: A later analysis linked a missense DCLRE1C variant to TCR beta V- and J-gene trimming. Among TCR beta chains, those listed as cytomegalovirus-associated numbered over 150.

V shed 4 bases and J shed 1 base, with 7 bases lying between them. CDR3 length equals 12 residues. Germline lookup yields CDR1 SQVTM and CDR2 ANQGSEA. The PCR made use of 60 Vbeta and 13 Jbeta primers. The assay was immunoSEQ multiplex PCR, and TCRdb's table has in-frame clones only and misses some. Seen here are some 120,000 clones, around 78% observed once, and the top ten hold about 2%. Worth noting for this clone: Antigen: not known.

The origin of this receptor is a man aged 50 to 59 in good health and CMV-seronegative. The sequencing sample was made of PBMCs. J is TRBJ1-2 and V is TRBV29-1; D is uncertain. The chain's CDR3 is CSVGPINYGYTF. The CDR3 DNA reads TGCAGCGTTGGGCCGATTAACTATGGCTACACCTTC.